This TCR beta chain was profiled in a study of OX40 agonist ivuxolimab in advanced cancers. Study-level background: Ivuxolimab was a fully human IgG2 agonistic monoclonal antibody targeting the costimulatory receptor OX40 (CD134). Intravenous ivuxolimab was administered to patients every 2 weeks at six dose levels: 0.01, 0.1, 0.3, 1.5, 3 and 10 mg/kg. Among the 50 to 55 dose-escalation patients, about 20 had hepatocellular carcinoma, around 15 melanoma, 9 renal cell carcinoma and 9 head and neck cancer. A male proportion of 75% to 85% and a mean age of approximately 61 years, ranging from 23 to 79, were recorded for the dose-escalation cohort. Prior anti-PD-1, anti-PD-L1 or anti-CTLA-4 therapy was permitted, and checkpoint inhibitors had been received by about 36% of dose-escalation patients. Partial responses occurred in three dose-escalation patients, of whom one had hepatocellular carcinoma and two had cutaneous melanoma. The purpose of peripheral TCRbeta sequencing was to test whether ivuxolimab changed TCR sequence diversity and led to clonal T-cell expansion. The paper covers the monotherapy dose-escalation part of the phase I ivuxolimab trial, which included N ≈ 54 patients. General study outcomes and caveats: On average, CD8+ T cells showed more expanded clones than CD4+ T cells after ivuxolimab. Low levels of normalized T-cell clonal expansion were also shown by some nonresponding patients. At doses of 0.1 to 3.0 mg/kg, clonal expansion of both CD4+ and CD8+ blood T cells was observed from baseline to week 6. The antigen specificity of the peripheral T cells that underwent clonal expansion was not determined. Partial responders in the 0.1-3.0 mg/kg groups had among the lowest normalized peripheral clonal expansion, especially among CD8+ T cells.

Details on this clone: Its antigen is still unknown. The sample holds no much larger clone one base away, and base qualities are not on file.

Sequences ENHRY (CDR1) and SYGVKD (CDR2) are obtained from the germline V gene. V ends up 0 bases short and J 2 bases short, with an unmatched junction base count of 9. The CDR3 numbers 19 residues from cysteine through phenylalanine. The DNA shown is the 57-base CDR3, in frame from base 1. To sequence the TCRbeta CDR3 region, genomic DNA was isolated from the sorted cells. The immunoSEQ Assay was used for sequencing of TCRbeta CDR3 regions. TCRdb's version of the immuneACCESS table is confined to in-frame rearrangements and falls short of the full clone set. An unresolved V gene accounts for under half of the shortfall where checked; the remainder is of unknown origin. The sample table lists around 90,000 clones, 70% to 90% of them with a count of one. The ten top clones hold around 7% of the sample. Patients with autoimmune disease history or receiving systemic immunosuppression were excluded from the trial. Peripheral blood for TCR sequencing was drawn from every dose cohort at baseline, at cycle 4 day 1 and at cycle 7 day 1. Samples were obtained from an open-label, multicenter, first-in-human phase I dose-escalation trial of ivuxolimab. Adults with locally advanced or metastatic melanoma, renal cell, hepatocellular, or head and neck squamous cell carcinoma were enrolled in the trial. Before TCR sequencing, CD4+ T cells and CD8+ T cells were sorted from peripheral blood as separate populations.

This receptor was obtained from an adult with an advanced solid tumor such as melanoma, head and neck, liver or kidney cancer. The chain was built from TRBV10-3 and TRBJ2-2; 10 bases in the middle match TRBD2. The material sequenced was CD4+ or CD8+ T cells sorted from blood, taken in a trial of the OX40 agonist ivuxolimab. The bases are TGTGCCATCAGTGAGTCGCCCAGCGGGAGGGCCGTAAACACCGGGGAGCTGTTTTTT. Its product reads: CAISESPSGRAVNTGELFF.